The clone carrying this T cell receptor (beta chain) came up a few times. Its specificity is unknown. Time point specified: after dendritic cell vaccination, including at tumor progression/relapse. Only patients with spare fresh-frozen tumor and over two years of follow-up were included. This sample stems from a study of glioma-infiltrating T cells after dendritic cell vaccination. Study details: Samples are from glioblastoma patients in Phase I and II dendritic cell vaccine trials.

The CDR3 contains 11 residues. Trimming took 4 bases from V and 8 from J, leaving 6 bases between them. CDR1 SNHLY and CDR2 FYNNEI come from the germline V gene. The primer mix had 60 V beta and 13 J beta primers. Profiled with immunoSEQ multiplex PCR; TCRdb holds only in-frame clones, not every one. There are almost 90,000 clones in the sample; about four fifths occur only once, and roughly 6.8% lies in the top ten. General observations from the study: TCR clonality showed no direct relationship with survival.

This clonotype was obtained from a human donor with glioblastoma. Sequenced material: blood, taken after dendritic cell vaccination. The chain recombines TRBV2 with TRBJ1-3; D unclear. The CDR3 DNA reads as TGTGCCAGCAGTGTCCGAGACACCATATATTTT. Protein: CASSVRDTIYF.